This is a list of T cell receptor beta chains from one sample in a study of CD8 T cells in ankylosing spondylitis. TCRdb called the 5' RACE reads again in MiXCR, with one record for every CDR3 protein. This table has under 400,000 distinct CDR3 sequences, roughly 11% appearing once. Sequenced sample: blood, either unsorted or a sorted T cell fraction (not recorded which). Receptors were obtained from a female donor with ankylosing spondylitis or in good health (not recorded which). CDR3s include the opening cysteine and the closing phenylalanine or tryptophan. The D gene is left open where the match is weak. A row's size may be missing; if present it is once, few, many or a size class.

many	TRBV6-1	NA	TRBJ1-1	TGTGCCAGCATTGACAGTGGCTCGAACACTGAAGCTTTCTTT	CASIDSGSNTEAFF
many	TRBV4-2	NA	TRBJ2-3	TGTGCCAGCAAGCGGGTTTCAACAGATACGCAGTATTTT	CASKRVSTDTQYF
few	TRBV3-1	NA	TRBJ2-3	TGTGCCAGCAGCCTGGGGGACTTCGCTACGCAGTATTTT	CASSLGDFATQYF
NA	TRBV29-1	TRBD2	TRBJ2-3	TGCAGCGAGGGAGCGGGAGGGCCAGATACGCAGTATTTT	CSEGAGGPDTQYF
many	TRBV24-1	TRBD1	TRBJ2-1	TGTGCCACCAGTAACAGGGGTATCGCCTACAATGAGCAGTTCTTC	CATSNRGIAYNEQFF
NA	TRBV3-1	NA	TRBJ2-1	TGTGCCAGCAGCCTTAAGCCCGATGAGCAGTTCTTC	CASSLKPDEQFF
many	TRBV7-2	NA	TRBJ2-1	TGTGCCAGCAGCCTTGCAACTAGCAGTGAGCAGTTCTTC	CASSLATSSEQFF
few	TRBV4-1	TRBD1	TRBJ2-2	TGCGCCAGCAGTTCCCTTCTCGACAGGGGGGACACCGGGGAGCTGTTTTTT	CASSSLLDRGDTGELFF
many	TRBV20-1	TRBD1	TRBJ1-4	TGCAGTGCTCCACAGGGGGAAAATGAAAAACTGTTTTTT	CSAPQGENEKLFF
many	TRBV5-1	NA	TRBJ2-5	TGCGCCAGCAGCTCGGAGCAGTTTAGGAGGGAGACCCAGTACTTC	CASSSEQFRRETQYF
many	TRBV5-1	NA	TRBJ2-7	TGCGCCAGCAGCTTGGAAGGGCCGCGATACGAGCAGTACTTC	CASSLEGPRYEQYF
few	TRBV19	TRBD2	TRBJ2-1	TGTGCCAGTCGGGGGAGCGGGGGTCCAAATGAGCAGTTCTTC	CASRGSGGPNEQFF
many	TRBV12-3/TRBV12-4	NA	TRBJ2-1	TGTGCCAGCAGTCTCCGGGACGGTGACTACAATGAGCAGTTCTTC	CASSLRDGDYNEQFF
NA	TRBV19	NA	TRBJ1-1	TGTGCCGGTACCCCGACAAGAATGAACACTGAAGCTTTCTTT	CAGTPTRMNTEAFF
many	TRBV5-1	TRBD1	TRBJ2-1	TGCGCCAGCAGCCCCTACAGGGGGGCGATGTACAATGAGCAGTTCTTC	CASSPYRGAMYNEQFF
many	TRBV20-1	NA	TRBJ2-3	TGCAGTGCCATAGCCCTCTTCAAGAAAGATACGCAGTATTTT	CSAIALFKKDTQYF
many	TRBV27	TRBD2	TRBJ2-7	TGTGCCAGCAGTTTATATCGGTCTAGCGGGACCTCCTACGAGCAGTACTTC	CASSLYRSSGTSYEQYF
few	TRBV11-1	TRBD2	TRBJ2-1	TGTGCCAGCAGCAGGACTAGCGGGGGAACCACCTGGAGTGAGCAGTTCTTC	CASSRTSGGTTWSEQFF
many	TRBV29-1	NA	TRBJ1-1	TGCAGCGTTGGGGCGGTGGGGAACACTGAAGCTTTCTTT	CSVGAVGNTEAFF
many	TRBV12-3/TRBV12-4	NA	TRBJ2-7	TGTGCCAGCTCCCCCGGGACGGGCGTCGAGCAGTACTTC	CASSPGTGVEQYF
many	TRBV20-1	NA	TRBJ2-1	TGCAGTGCTAGAAGGGGGGAACCCTACAATGAGCAGTTCTTC	CSARRGEPYNEQFF
many	TRBV4-2	TRBD2	TRBJ2-1	TGTGCCAGCAGCCAAGATTCGGGGGGGGCCTACAATGAGCAGTTCTTC	CASSQDSGGAYNEQFF
many	TRBV5-1	TRBD1	TRBJ1-1	TGCGCCAGCAGCTTGGCCATCGGGGACAGGACTGAAGCTTTCTTT	CASSLAIGDRTEAFF
few	TRBV18	NA	TRBJ2-7	TGTGCCAGCTCACGCCGGGACAAGAGCTACGAGCAGTACTTC	CASSRRDKSYEQYF
NA	TRBV12-3/TRBV12-4	NA	TRBJ2-1	TGTGCCTTCAGTTTGGTGGGGGCCCAATTACGCTCCTACAATGAGCAGTTCTTC	CAFSLVGAQLRSYNEQFF
few	TRBV5-6	NA	TRBJ1-5	TGTGCCAGCAGCCATTTTCAGAGCAATCAGCCCCAGCATTTT	CASSHFQSNQPQHF
many	TRBV27	NA	TRBJ1-5	TGTGCCAGCAGTCCCTCTGTCGTGGAGGTTTATCAGCCCCAGCATTTT	CASSPSVVEVYQPQHF
NA	TRBV11-2	TRBD1	TRBJ1-6	TGTGCCAGCAGCTTAGTCCATCGTCCTTCTGGACAGGGGGTCAATTCACCCCTCCACTTT	CASSLVHRPSGQGVNSPLHF
NA	TRBV20-1	TRBD2	TRBJ2-7	TGCAGTGCCTCCCCGCTAGCGGGAGTAAACGAGCAGTACTTC	CSASPLAGVNEQYF
few	TRBV15	NA	TRBJ2-5	TGTGCCACCAGCAGAGATCCCAGGGACAACCAAGAGACCCAGTACTTC	CATSRDPRDNQETQYF
few	TRBV20-1	NA	TRBJ2-5	TGCAGTGCTAGTTTGTCAGGGGTGGCGACCCAGTACTTC	CSASLSGVATQYF
many	TRBV20-1	TRBD1	TRBJ1-5	TGCAGTGCTAGGCCGACAGGGGGTGTAAGTCAGCCCCAGCATTTT	CSARPTGGVSQPQHF
many	TRBV5-1	NA	TRBJ2-6	TGCGCCAGCAGCTTGACAGTCTCGGCTGGGGCCAACGTCCTGACTTTC	CASSLTVSAGANVLTF
few	TRBV7-3	TRBD1	TRBJ2-3	TGTGCCAGCAGCTTAACCGGGACAGGGGGCCTCACAGATACGCAGTATTTT	CASSLTGTGGLTDTQYF
few	TRBV4-2	TRBD2	TRBJ2-1	TGTGCCAGCAGCCAAGAGGCTAGCGGCCCGTACAATGAGCAGTTCTTC	CASSQEASGPYNEQFF
many	TRBV20-1	NA	TRBJ2-7	TGCAGTGCTAGAGGCGCAAATCATTTCCCCTACGAGCAGTACTTC	CSARGANHFPYEQYF
many	TRBV9	NA	TRBJ1-3	TGTGCCAGCAGCCCCACAGGACATGGAAACACCATATATTTT	CASSPTGHGNTIYF
many	TRBV28	TRBD1	TRBJ2-7	TGTGCCAGCAGGGCACCGGGACAGGGGTTTTACGAGCAGTACTTC	CASRAPGQGFYEQYF
many	TRBV5-1	NA	TRBJ1-2	TGCGCCAGCAGCCCTGACAGCATCTATGGCTACACCTTC	CASSPDSIYGYTF
many	TRBV24-1	NA	TRBJ2-3	TGTGCCACCAGTTTAAGAGGGGGCACAGATACGCAGTATTTT	CATSLRGGTDTQYF
NA	TRBV3-1	NA	TRBJ1-1	TGTGCCAGCAGCCTCTGGGTGGGCAAGGAAGCTTTCTTT	CASSLWVGKEAFF
many	TRBV6-1	TRBD1	TRBJ2-5	TGTGCCAGCAGCCGAACCGGGACAGGAAGAGAGACCCAGTACTTC	CASSRTGTGRETQYF
NA	TRBV18	NA	TRBJ2-2	TGTGCCAGCTCACCACCAGGTCGGGCGAACACCGGGGAGCTGTTTTTT	CASSPPGRANTGELFF
many	TRBV28	TRBD1	TRBJ2-1	TGTGCCAGCAGTTTAAGGGGGCGGCGGAGCTCCTACAATGAGCAGTTCTTC	CASSLRGRRSSYNEQFF
many	TRBV7-8	NA	TRBJ2-7	TGTGCCAGCAGCTTACCCTCGGGGCAGAAACTTTACGAGCAGTACTTC	CASSLPSGQKLYEQYF
NA	TRBV20-1	TRBD2	TRBJ2-1	TGCTGTGCTAATAATTTAGCGGGAGAGATTGGGAATGAGCAGTTCTTC	CCANNLAGEIGNEQFF
NA	TRBV5-1	TRBD2	TRBJ2-2	TGCGCCAGCAGCTCGACTAGCGGGATGAACACCGGGGAGCTGTTTTTT	CASSSTSGMNTGELFF
NA	TRBV7-9	NA	TRBJ2-5	TGTGCCAGCATCAGAACTAGCACTTTCCAAGAGACCCAGTACTTC	CASIRTSTFQETQYF
NA	TRBV14	NA	TRBJ2-1	TGTGCCAGCAGCCAGTCGCAACAGCCACGTTACAATGAGCAGTTCTTC	CASSQSQQPRYNEQFF
many	TRBV7-9	NA	TRBJ1-6	TGTGCCAGCAGTTCACCGACAGCCTATAATTCACCCCTCCACTTT	CASSSPTAYNSPLHF
NA	TRBV18	NA	TRBJ2-7	TGTGCCAGCTCACCACAGCAGGTTGCAGGGGCCTCCTACGAGCAGTACTTC	CASSPQQVAGASYEQYF
many	TRBV10-2	NA	TRBJ2-7	TGCGCCAGCAGTGTAATCAGGGGAGACTACGAGCAGTACTTC	CASSVIRGDYEQYF
few	TRBV27	NA	TRBJ1-2	TGTGCCAGCAGTAGGGCCTGGGGACGCTATGGCTACACCTTC	CASSRAWGRYGYTF
few	TRBV7-2	TRBD1	TRBJ2-7	TGTGCCAGCAGCTTATTCGGACAGGACTACGAGCAGTACTTC	CASSLFGQDYEQYF
many	TRBV20-1	TRBD2	TRBJ2-3	TGCAGTGCTAGAGGTCCGGGGACTAGAGCTACGCAGTATTTT	CSARGPGTRATQYF
few	TRBV7-9	NA	TRBJ2-2	TGTGCCAGCAGCTTCATTTCGGGCACCGGGGAGCTGTTTTTT	CASSFISGTGELFF
few	TRBV5-1	TRBD1	TRBJ1-2	TGCGCCAGCAGCTCAACGCCTGACAGGGGATCATTCGATGGCTACACCTTC	CASSSTPDRGSFDGYTF
many	TRBV11-2	NA	TRBJ2-7	TGTGCCAGCAGCGCCCTCCTTGCCTACGAGCAGTACTTC	CASSALLAYEQYF
NA	TRBV5-6	NA	TRBJ1-2	TGTGCCAGCAGCTTGGTGGGACCCCAAGGCTATGGCTACACCTTC	CASSLVGPQGYGYTF
NA	TRBV7-2	NA	TRBJ2-3	TGTGCCAGCAGCGCGGCGGTTGGCGTGGTAGATACGCAGTATTTT	CASSAAVGVVDTQYF